The clone carrying this T cell receptor beta chain was counted a few times. Treatment in this sample: over 15 received Ad26.COV2.S at low or high dose, single or two shots; 5 received placebo; per-sample allocation not given. Collection of samples fell on day 63 after the first vaccine or placebo injection. The record originates from a study of Ad26.COV2.S vaccination and SARS-CoV-2 variants. About the research overall: Intramuscular Ad26.COV2.S doses were given once or twice, 56 days apart.

Per the germline V gene, CDR1 is MNHEY and CDR2 is SVGAGI. The V gene end was trimmed by 6 bases and the J gene end by 8 bases; junction bases not matched to a gene: 11. The CDR3 totals 14 residues. The assay was immunoSEQ multiplex PCR, and TCRdb's table has in-frame clones only and misses some. The sample has around 300,000 clones; 85% to 90% are singletons. The sequence derives from a person aged 18-60 years who received the Ad26.COV2.S COVID-19 vaccine or a placebo. The sample in question was peripheral blood, obtained in a trial of Ad26.COV2.S vaccine versus placebo. The rearrangement joins TRBV6-5 to TRBJ1-1; TRBD1 matches at 8 bases. The CDR3 sequence: CASRRTGSPLEAFF. Here the CDR3 DNA reads TGTGCCAGCAGGAGGACAGGGAGCCCCCTAGAAGCTTTCTTT.